Detailed here is one T cell receptor beta chain. Its antigen is as yet unknown. This specimen comes from a study of T cell responses to AZD1222 COVID-19 vaccine. Study-wide results and caveats: The sample set comprised mostly white British donors with more females, and clonal diversity was possibly underestimated.

Profiling relied on immunoSEQ multiplex PCR, and the TCRdb table lists in-frame clones only, not all of them. The sample carries more than 80,000 clones, roughly 90% recorded once. V was pared by 3 bases and J by 7 bases, with 16 bases between. CDR1 and CDR2 (germline): SQVTM, ANQGSEA. This CDR3 is 14 amino acids long. The clonotype originates from an adult who received the AZD1222 COVID-19 vaccine. Sequenced here: peripheral blood, sampled 28 days after the second AZD1222 dose. The rearrangement uses TRBV29-1 and TRBJ2-1; D assignment may be TRBD1 or TRBD2 (7 bases each). CDR3 in amino acids: CSVEGRGGVNEQFF. CDR3 in DNA: TGCAGCGTTGAGGGCAGGGGGGGTGTAAATGAGCAGTTCTTC.